The 13 T cell receptor beta chains below come from one sample, sequenced in a study of blood T cell repertoires in COVID-19. TCRdb's copy holds only in-frame clones and misses some; the assay was immunoSEQ multiplex PCR. In the table there are about 480,000 clones, about 90% of which are singletons. The material sequenced was PBMCs or T cells enriched from blood (not recorded which). These receptors all come from a woman aged 18-29 years with acute COVID-19.

J is TRBJ2-1 and V is TRBV19; TRBD2 matches 11 bases. V lost 5 bases and J lost 4; bases outside the gene matches: 7. CDR1 is LNHDA and CDR2 is SQIVND in the germline V gene (reference sequence). The CDR3 has 16 amino acids. The DNA for the CDR3 is TGTGCCAGTAGTGCGTCCGGGACTAGCGGTTACAATGAGCAGTTCTTC. This sequence encodes CASSASGTSGYNEQFF.

CDR3 protein: CASSLDPKGGLETQYF. CDR3 sequence (DNA): TGTGCCAGCAGCTTAGATCCGAAAGGGGGTTTGGAGACCCAGTACTTC. This rearrangement joins TRBV11-2 to TRBJ2-5; TRBD1 might be the D (6 bases). Germline values: CDR1 SGHAT, CDR2 FQNNGV. This CDR3 spans 16 amino acids. V was shortened by 0 bases and J by 5 bases, with 16 bases between the two germline ends.

The gene calls are TRBV4-1 and TRBJ1-1; 9 bases map to TRBD1. Looked up from germline, CDR1 is MGHRA and CDR2 is YSYEKL. This CDR3 is 12 amino acids long. Unmatched junction bases numbered 6, after V lost 3 bases and J lost 13 bases. DNA for the CDR3: TGCGCCAGCAGCCAGGACAGGGGTCTTGTTTTCTTT. Protein sequence: CASSQDRGLVFF.

The chain carries TRBV28 and TRBJ1-5, with D perhaps TRBD1 (6 bases). V was pared by 9 bases and J by 5 bases, with 11 bases between. This CDR3 has 12 amino acids. Germline CDR1 MDHEN, CDR2 SYDVKM. CDR3 residues: CASTGIDQPQHF. In nucleotides, the CDR3 is TGTGCCAGTACAGGGATTGATCAGCCCCAGCATTTT.

The chain combines TRBV5-6 with TRBJ2-5, with 8 bases that match TRBD2. This CDR3 region has 14 residues. Germline CDR1 reads SGHDT; CDR2 reads YYEEEE. Trimming cost V 0 bases and J 5 bases; bases outside gene matches: 3. The CDR3 coding sequence is TGTGCCAGCAGCTTGGGGGGACTAGAGGAGACCCAGTACTTC. Translation: CASSLGGLEETQYF.

This chain connects TRBV6-5 to TRBJ2-7, with a possible D match to TRBD1 (6 bases). The V end was cut by 3 bases, the J end by 1 base, with 13 bases between. The CDR3 has 15 amino acids. Germline V CDR1 and CDR2: MNHEY, SVGAGI. The CDR3 spells CASSYRGHSSYEQYF. CDR3 nucleotide sequence: TGTGCCAGCAGTTATCGGGGACACTCATCCTACGAGCAGTACTTC.

As DNA, the CDR3 is TGTGCCAGCCAGGGGAACACTGAAGCTTTCTTT. Translation: CASQGNTEAFF. V and J are TRBV2 and TRBJ1-1; D possibly corresponds to TRBD1 (5 bases). Trimming stripped 8 bases from V and 1 base from J, with 5 bases between. Germline V gene data show CDR1 as SNHLY and CDR2 as FYNNEI. The CDR3 loop spans 11 amino acids. The whole variable domain, remainder taken from reference TRBV2 and TRBJ1-1, is EPEVTQTPSHQVTQMGQEVILRCVPISNHLYFYWYRQILGQKVEFLVSFYNNEISEKSEIFDDQFSVERPDGSNFTLKIRSTKLEDSAMYFCASQGNTEAFFGQGTRLTVV.

The V call is TRBV3-1 (or the pseudogene TRBV3-2), the J call TRBJ1-5, with no clear D. The germline gives CDR1 LGHDT, CDR2 YNNKEL (reference sequence). Trimming took off 1 base at V and 2 bases at J, with 18 bases between the two ends. The CDR3 has 18 amino acids. CDR3 region: CASSQGPPIIARNQPQHF. CDR3 nucleotide sequence: TGTGCCAGCAGCCAAGGGCCCCCAATCATCGCTCGCAATCAGCCCCAGCATTTT.

The CDR3 loop reads CASTLAGGYSYNEQFF. CDR3 in DNA: TGTGCCAGCACCCTAGCGGGGGGATACTCCTACAATGAGCAGTTCTTC. The rearrangement links TRBV27 to TRBJ2-1; 11 bases map to TRBD2. The CDR3 totals 16 residues. J gave up 0 bases and V 7 bases, and 5 bases lay outside the gene matches. Germline V gene sequence: CDR1 MNHEY, CDR2 SMNVEV (reference sequence).

The V and J genes are TRBV28 and TRBJ2-7; 10 bases match TRBD2. With V trimmed by 6 bases and J by 2 bases, 7 bases remained unmatched. This CDR3 region has 15 residues. Germline V gene data show CDR1 as MDHEN and CDR2 as SYDVKM. The CDR3 is CASRGTSEVTYEQYF. The CDR3, as DNA: TGTGCCAGCAGGGGGACTAGCGAGGTTACCTACGAGCAGTACTTC.

The chain combines TRBV11-3 with TRBJ1-3; D is uncertain. The CDR3 contains 15 residues. The germline V and J ends were trimmed by 0 bases and 0 bases, with 6 bases remaining between them. The germline V gene has CDR1 SGHNT and CDR2 YENEEA. CDR3: CASSLEPSSGNTIYF. The CDR3 DNA is TGTGCCAGCAGCTTAGAACCGAGCTCTGGAAACACCATATATTTT.

The V gene is TRBV29-1, the J gene TRBJ1-4; no clear D gene. The germline V and J ends were trimmed by 7 bases and 7 bases, with 13 bases remaining between them. The CDR3 consists of 12 residues. In germline, CDR1 is SQVTM, CDR2 ANQGSEA. The chain's CDR3 is CSGGGGGEKLFF. The DNA of the CDR3 is TGCAGCGGGGGTGGTGGAGGTGAAAAACTGTTTTTT.

The chain couples TRBV9 to TRBJ2-7, with D tentatively TRBD2 (6 bases). The CDR3 has 16 residues. Germline V CDR1 and CDR2: SGDLS, YYNGEE. V was cut by 3 bases and J by 0 bases, with 16 bases left in between. As DNA, the CDR3 is TGTGCCAGCAGCGCCTACGGCGGGGCTTACTCCTACGAGCAGTACTTC. It codes for CASSAYGGAYSYEQYF.